This T cell receptor (beta chain) was identified during a study of beta chain features in type 1 diabetes. Expressed TCRB transcripts were sequenced after all isolated RNA was converted to cDNA. TCRdb's table, derived via immunoSEQ multiplex PCR, lists solely in-frame clones and lacks some. The sample includes around 250,000 clones, 25% to 30% of them seen just once. The germline CDR1 and CDR2 sequences are SNHLY and FYNNEI. After removal of 6 bases from V and 3 bases from J, the junction contained 4 bases not matched to a gene. The CDR3 extends over 13 amino acids. The sample holds a few counts of this clone.

Sequencing used central memory CD4+ T cells from blood. This receptor was identified in a man aged 25-45 years in good health. This rearrangement joins TRBV2 to TRBJ1-1; 7 bases line up with TRBD1. This CDR3 reads CASSQGGYTEAFF. CDR3 sequence (DNA): TGTGCCAGCAGCCAGGGGGGGTACACTGAAGCTTTCTTT.